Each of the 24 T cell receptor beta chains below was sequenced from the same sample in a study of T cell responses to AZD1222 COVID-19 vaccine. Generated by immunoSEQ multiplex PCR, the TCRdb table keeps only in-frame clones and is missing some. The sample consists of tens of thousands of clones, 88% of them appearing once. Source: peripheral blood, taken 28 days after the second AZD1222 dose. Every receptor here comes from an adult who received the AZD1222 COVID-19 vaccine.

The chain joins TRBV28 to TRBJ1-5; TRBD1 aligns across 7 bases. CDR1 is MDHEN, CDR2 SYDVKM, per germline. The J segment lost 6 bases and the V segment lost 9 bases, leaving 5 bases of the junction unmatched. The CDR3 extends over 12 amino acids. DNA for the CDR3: TGTGCCAGTAGGACAGGAGGTCAGCCCCAGCATTTT. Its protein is CASRTGGQPQHF.

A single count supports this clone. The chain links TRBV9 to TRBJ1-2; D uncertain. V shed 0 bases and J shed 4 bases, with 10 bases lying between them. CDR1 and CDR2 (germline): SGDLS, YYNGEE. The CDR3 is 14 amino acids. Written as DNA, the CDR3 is TGTGCCAGCAGCGTAGACACCATCTTCTATGGCTACACCTTC. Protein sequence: CASSVDTIFYGYTF.

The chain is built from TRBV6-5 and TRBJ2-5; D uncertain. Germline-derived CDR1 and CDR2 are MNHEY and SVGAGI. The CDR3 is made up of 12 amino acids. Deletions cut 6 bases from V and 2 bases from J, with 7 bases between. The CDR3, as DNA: TGTGCCAGCAGGGGCGTTCAAGAGACCCAGTACTTC. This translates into CASRGVQETQYF.

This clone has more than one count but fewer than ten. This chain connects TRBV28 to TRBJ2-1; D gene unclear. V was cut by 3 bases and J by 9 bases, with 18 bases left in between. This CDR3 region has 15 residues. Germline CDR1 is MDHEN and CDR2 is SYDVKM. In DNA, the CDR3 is TGTGCCAGCAGTTTCGTCTCGCTAAGCCAACCTGAGCAGTTCTTC. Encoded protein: CASSFVSLSQPEQFF.

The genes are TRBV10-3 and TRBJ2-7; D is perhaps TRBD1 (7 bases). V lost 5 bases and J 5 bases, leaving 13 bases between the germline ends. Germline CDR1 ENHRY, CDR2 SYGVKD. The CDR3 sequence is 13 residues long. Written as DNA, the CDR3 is TGTGCCATCAGTACGACAGGGAGGAACGAGCAGTACTTC. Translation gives CAISTTGRNEQYF.

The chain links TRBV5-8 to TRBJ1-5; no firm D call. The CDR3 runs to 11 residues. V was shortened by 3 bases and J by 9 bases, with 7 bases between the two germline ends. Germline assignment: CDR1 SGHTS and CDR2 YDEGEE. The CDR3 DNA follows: TGTGCCAGCAGCTACGAGGGGCCCCAGCATTTT. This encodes CASSYEGPQHF.

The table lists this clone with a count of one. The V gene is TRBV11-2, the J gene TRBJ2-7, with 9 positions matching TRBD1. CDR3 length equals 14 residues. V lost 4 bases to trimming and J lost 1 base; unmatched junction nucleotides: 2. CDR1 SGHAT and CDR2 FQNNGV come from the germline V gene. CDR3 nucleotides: TGTGCCAGCAGCTCCGGACAGGGGTCCTACGAGCAGTACTTC. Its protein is CASSSGQGSYEQYF.

CDR3 sequence: CASSIGRLNTEAFF. CDR3 sequence (DNA): TGTGCCAGCAGTATCGGACGGCTGAACACTGAAGCTTTCTTT. The chain links TRBV27 to TRBJ1-1; D is ambiguous. The CDR3 totals 14 residues. Germline V lookup: CDR1 MNHEY, CDR2 SMNVEV (reference sequence). Trimming stripped 5 bases from V and 0 bases from J, with 10 bases between.

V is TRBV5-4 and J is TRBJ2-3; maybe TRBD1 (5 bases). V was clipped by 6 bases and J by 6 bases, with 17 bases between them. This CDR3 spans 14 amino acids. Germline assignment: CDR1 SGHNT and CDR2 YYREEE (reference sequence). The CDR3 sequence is CASIKGPMEDTQYF. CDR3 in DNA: TGTGCCAGCATTAAGGGGCCTATGGAGGATACGCAGTATTTT. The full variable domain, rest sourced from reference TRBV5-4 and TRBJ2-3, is ETGVTQSPTHLIKTRGQQVTLRCSSQSGHNTVSWYQQALGQGPQFIFQYYREEENGRGNFPPRFSGLQFPNYSSELNVNALELDDSALYLCASIKGPMEDTQYFGPGTRLTVL.

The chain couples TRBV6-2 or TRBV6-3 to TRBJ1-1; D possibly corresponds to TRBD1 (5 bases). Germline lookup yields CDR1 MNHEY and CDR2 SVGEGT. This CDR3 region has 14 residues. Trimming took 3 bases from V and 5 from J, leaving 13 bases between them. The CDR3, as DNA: TGTGCCAGCAGTTATTCCAGGGTTATGACTGAAGCTTTCTTT. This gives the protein CASSYSRVMTEAFF.

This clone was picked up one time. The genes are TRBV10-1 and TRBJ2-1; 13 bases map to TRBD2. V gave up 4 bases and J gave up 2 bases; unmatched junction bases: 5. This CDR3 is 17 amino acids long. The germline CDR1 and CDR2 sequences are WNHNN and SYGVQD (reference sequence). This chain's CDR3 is CASSGGLAGAPYNEQFF. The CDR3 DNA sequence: TGCGCCAGCAGTGGCGGACTAGCGGGAGCCCCCTACAATGAGCAGTTCTTC.

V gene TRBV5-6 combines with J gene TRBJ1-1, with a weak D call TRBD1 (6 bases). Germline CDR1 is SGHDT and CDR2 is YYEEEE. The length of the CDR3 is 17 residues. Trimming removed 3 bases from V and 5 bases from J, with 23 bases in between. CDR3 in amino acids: CASSWEIQGGVLTEAFF. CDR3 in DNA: TGTGCCAGCAGCTGGGAGATACAGGGAGGTGTTTTAACTGAAGCTTTCTTT.

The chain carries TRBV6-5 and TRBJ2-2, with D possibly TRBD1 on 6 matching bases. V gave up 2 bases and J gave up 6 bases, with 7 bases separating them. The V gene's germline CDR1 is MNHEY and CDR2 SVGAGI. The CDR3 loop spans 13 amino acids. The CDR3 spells CASSYEGAGELFF. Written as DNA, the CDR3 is TGTGCCAGCAGTTACGAGGGGGCCGGGGAGCTGTTTTTT.

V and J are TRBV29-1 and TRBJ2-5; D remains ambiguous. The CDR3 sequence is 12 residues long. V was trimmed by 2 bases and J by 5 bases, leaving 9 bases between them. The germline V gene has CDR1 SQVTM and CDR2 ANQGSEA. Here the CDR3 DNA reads TGCAGCGTTGAACCGGCTAGGGAGACCCAGTACTTC. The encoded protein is CSVEPARETQYF.

CDR3 DNA: TGTGCCAGCAGCCTTCCCCAGGGGGGAGAGACCCAGTACTTC. Translating it yields CASSLPQGGETQYF. The gene calls are TRBV5-6 and TRBJ2-5, with D perhaps matching TRBD1 (7 bases). Trimming took 4 bases from V and 4 from J, leaving 14 bases between them. Germline V CDR1 and CDR2: SGHDT, YYEEEE. CDR3 size: 14 residues. Drawing the rest from reference TRBV5-6 and TRBJ2-5, the complete variable domain is DAGVTQSPTHLIKTRGQQVTLRCSPKSGHDTVSWYQQALGQGPQFIFQYYEEEERQRGNFPDRFSGHQFPNYSSELNVNALLLGDSALYLCASSLPQGGETQYFGPGTRLLVL.

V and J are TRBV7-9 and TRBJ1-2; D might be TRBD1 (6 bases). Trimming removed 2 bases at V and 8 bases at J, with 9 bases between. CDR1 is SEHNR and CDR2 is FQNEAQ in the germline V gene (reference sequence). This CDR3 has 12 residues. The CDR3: CASSLTGLGYTF. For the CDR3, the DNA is TGTGCCAGCAGCTTAACAGGGCTAGGCTACACCTTC.

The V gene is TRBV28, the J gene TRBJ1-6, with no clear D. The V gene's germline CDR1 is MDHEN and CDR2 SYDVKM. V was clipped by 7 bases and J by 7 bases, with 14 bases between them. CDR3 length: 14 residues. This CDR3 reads CASNRAAINSPLHF. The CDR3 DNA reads TGTGCCAGCAACCGGGCGGCGATCAATTCACCCCTCCACTTT.

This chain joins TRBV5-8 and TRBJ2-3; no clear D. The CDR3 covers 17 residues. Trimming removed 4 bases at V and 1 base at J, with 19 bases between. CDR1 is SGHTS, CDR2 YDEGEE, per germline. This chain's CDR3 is CASSPLIGPPGTDTQYF. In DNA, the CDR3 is TGTGCCAGCAGCCCCCTGATTGGACCCCCTGGCACAGATACGCAGTATTTT.

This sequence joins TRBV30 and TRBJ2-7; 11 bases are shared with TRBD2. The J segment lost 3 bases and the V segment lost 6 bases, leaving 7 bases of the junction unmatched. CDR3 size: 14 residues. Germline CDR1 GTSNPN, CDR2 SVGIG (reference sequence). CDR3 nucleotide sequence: TGTGCCTGTCAGTCCGGGACTAGCGGCTACGAGCAGTACTTC. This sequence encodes CACQSGTSGYEQYF.

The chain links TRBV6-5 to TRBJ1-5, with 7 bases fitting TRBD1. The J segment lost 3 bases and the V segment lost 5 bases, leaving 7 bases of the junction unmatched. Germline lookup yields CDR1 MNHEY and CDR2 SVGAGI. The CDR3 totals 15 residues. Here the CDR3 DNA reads TGTGCCAGCAGTCCTCCCGGGACAGTCAATCAGCCCCAGCATTTT. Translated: CASSPPGTVNQPQHF.

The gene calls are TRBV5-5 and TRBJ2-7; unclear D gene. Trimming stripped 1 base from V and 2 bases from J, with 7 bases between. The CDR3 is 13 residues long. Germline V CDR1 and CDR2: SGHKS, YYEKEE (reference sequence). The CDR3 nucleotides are TGTGCCAGCAGCTTGATAGCCCCCTACGAGCAGTACTTC. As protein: CASSLIAPYEQYF.

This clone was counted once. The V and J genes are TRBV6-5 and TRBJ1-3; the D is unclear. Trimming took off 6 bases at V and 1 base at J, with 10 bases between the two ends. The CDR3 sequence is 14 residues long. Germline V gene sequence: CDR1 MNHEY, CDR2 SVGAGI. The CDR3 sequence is CASSPRTSGNTIYF. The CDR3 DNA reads TGTGCCAGCAGCCCCCGAACTTCTGGAAACACCATATATTTT.

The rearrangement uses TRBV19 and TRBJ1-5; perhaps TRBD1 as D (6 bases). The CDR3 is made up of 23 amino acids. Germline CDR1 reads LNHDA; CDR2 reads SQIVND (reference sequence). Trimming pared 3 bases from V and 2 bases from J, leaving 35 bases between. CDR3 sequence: CASSIFGVHPIQQGRGGNQPQHF. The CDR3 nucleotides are TGTGCCAGTAGTATTTTTGGGGTTCACCCGATCCAACAGGGTAGAGGAGGCAATCAGCCCCAGCATTTT. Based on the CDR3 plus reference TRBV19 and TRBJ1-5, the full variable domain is DGGITQSPKYLFRKEGQNVTLSCEQNLNHDAMYWYRQDPGQGLRLIYYSQIVNDFQKGDIAEGYSVSREKKESFPLTVTSAQKNPTAFYLCASSIFGVHPIQQGRGGNQPQHFGDGTRLSIL.

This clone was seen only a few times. The CDR3 DNA follows: TGTGCCAGCAGTGCTGGGACAGGGGGCCTCCCTAACACCTACGAGCAGTACTTC. Its protein product is CASSAGTGGLPNTYEQYF. The chain combines TRBV2 with TRBJ2-7; TRBD1 agrees at 12 bases. The CDR3 is 18 amino acids. The V gene's germline CDR1 is SNHLY and CDR2 FYNNEI. V gave up 4 bases and J gave up 2 bases; unmatched junction bases: 12.